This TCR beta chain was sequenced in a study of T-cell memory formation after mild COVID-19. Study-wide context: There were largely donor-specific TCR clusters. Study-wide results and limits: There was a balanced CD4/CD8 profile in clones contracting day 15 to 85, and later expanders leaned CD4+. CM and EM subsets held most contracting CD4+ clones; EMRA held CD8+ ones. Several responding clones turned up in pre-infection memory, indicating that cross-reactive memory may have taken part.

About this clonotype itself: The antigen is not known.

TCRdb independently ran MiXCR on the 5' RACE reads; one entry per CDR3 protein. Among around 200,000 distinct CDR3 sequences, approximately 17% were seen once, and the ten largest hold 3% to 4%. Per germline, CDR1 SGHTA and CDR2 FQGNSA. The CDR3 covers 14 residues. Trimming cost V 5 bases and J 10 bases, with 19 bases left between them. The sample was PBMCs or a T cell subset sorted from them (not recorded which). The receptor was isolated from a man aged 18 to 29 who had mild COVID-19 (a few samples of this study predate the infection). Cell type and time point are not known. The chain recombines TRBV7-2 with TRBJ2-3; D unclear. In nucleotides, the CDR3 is TGTGCCAGCAGCCCGCCCTTATTAGTTTCCCCGCAGTATTTT. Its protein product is CASSPPLLVSPQYF.